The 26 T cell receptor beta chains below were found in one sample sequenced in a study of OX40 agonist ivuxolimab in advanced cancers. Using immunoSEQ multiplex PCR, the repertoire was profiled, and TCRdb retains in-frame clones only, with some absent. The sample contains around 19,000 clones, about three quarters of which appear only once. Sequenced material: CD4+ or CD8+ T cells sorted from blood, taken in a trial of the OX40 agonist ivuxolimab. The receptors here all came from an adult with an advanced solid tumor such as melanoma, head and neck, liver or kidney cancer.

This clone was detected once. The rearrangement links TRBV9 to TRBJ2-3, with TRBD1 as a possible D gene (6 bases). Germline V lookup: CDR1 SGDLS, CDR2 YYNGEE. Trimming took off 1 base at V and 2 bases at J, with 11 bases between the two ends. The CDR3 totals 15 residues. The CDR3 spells CASSVRQAFTDTQYF. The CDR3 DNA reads TGTGCCAGCAGCGTAAGACAGGCCTTCACAGATACGCAGTATTTT.

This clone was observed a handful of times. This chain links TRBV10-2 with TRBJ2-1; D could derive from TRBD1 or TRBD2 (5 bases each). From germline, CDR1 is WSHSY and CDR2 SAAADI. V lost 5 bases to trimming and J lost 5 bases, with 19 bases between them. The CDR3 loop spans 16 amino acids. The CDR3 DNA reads TGCGCCAGCAGTTTCGTCCTCGAGGGACCGAACAATGAGCAGTTCTTC. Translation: CASSFVLEGPNNEQFF.

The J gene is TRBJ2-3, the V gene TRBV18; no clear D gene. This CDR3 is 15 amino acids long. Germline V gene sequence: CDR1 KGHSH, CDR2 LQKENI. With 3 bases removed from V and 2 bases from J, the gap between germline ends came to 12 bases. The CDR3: CASSPDGPYTDTQYF. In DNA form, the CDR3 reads TGTGCCAGCTCACCGGACGGGCCATACACAGATACGCAGTATTTT.

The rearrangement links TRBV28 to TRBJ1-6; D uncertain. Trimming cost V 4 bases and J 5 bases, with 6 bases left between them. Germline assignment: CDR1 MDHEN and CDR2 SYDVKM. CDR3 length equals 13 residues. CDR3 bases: TGTGCCAGCAGTTCATGGGATAATTCACCCCTCCACTTT. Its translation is CASSSWDNSPLHF.

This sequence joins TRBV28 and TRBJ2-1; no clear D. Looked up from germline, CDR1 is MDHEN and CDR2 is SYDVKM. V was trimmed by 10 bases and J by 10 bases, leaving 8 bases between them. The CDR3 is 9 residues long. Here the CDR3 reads CATQGEQFF. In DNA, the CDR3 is TGTGCCACGCAAGGCGAGCAGTTCTTC.

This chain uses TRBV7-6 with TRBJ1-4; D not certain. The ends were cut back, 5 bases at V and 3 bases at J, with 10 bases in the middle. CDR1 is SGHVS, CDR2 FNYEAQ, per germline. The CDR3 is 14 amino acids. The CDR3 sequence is CASSPGGANEKLFF. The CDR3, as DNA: TGTGCCAGCAGCCCCGGTGGGGCTAATGAAAAACTGTTTTTT.

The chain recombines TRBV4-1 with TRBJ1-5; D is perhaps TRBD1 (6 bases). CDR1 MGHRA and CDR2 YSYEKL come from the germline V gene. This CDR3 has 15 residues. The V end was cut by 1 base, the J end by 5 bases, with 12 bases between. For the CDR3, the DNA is TGCGCCAGCAGCCAAGGCCCCAGGGGCCATCAGCCCCAGCATTTT. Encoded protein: CASSQGPRGHQPQHF.

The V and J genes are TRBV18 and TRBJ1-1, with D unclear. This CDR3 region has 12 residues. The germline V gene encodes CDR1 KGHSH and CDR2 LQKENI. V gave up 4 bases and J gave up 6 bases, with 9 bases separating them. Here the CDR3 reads CASSHNGAEAFF. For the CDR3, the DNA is TGTGCCAGCTCACACAATGGAGCTGAAGCTTTCTTT. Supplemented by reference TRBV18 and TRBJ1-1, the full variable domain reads NAGVMQNPRHLVRRRGQEARLRCSPMKGHSHVYWYRQLPEEGLKFMVYLQKENIIDESGMPKERFSAEFPKEGPSILRIQQVVRGDSAAYFCASSHNGAEAFFGQGTRLTVV.

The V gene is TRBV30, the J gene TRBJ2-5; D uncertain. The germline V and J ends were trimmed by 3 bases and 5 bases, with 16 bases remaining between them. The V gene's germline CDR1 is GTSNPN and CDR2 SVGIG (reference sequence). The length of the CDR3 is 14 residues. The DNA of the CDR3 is TGTGCCTGGAGCGCCTCCAGTTTGACGGAGACCCAGTACTTC. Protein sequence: CAWSASSLTETQYF.

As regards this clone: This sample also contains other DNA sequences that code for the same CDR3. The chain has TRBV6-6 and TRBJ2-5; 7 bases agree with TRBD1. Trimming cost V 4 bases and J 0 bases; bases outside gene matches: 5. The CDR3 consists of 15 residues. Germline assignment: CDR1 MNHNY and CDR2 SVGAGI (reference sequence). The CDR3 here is CASSSDRVDQETQYF. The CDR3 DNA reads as TGTGCCAGCAGTTCAGACAGGGTGGACCAAGAGACCCAGTACTTC.

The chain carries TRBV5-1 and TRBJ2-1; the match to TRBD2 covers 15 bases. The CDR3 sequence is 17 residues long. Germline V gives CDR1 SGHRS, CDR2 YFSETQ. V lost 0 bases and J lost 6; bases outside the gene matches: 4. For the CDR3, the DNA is TGCGCCAGCAGCTTGGGCAGGACTAGCGGGAGGGCCAATGAGCAGTTCTTC. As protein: CASSLGRTSGRANEQFF.

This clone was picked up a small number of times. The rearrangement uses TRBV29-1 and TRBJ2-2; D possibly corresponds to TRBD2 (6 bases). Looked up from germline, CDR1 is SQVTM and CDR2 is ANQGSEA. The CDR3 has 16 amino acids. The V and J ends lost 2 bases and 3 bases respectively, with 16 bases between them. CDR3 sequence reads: CSVELLAGGDTGELFF. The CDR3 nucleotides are TGCAGCGTTGAACTACTAGCAGGCGGGGACACCGGGGAGCTGTTTTTT.

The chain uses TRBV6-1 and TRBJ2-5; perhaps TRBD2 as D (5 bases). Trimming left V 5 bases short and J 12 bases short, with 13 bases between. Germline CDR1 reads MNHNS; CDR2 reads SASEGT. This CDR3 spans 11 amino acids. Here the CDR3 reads CASSTGLREYF. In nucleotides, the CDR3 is TGTGCCAGCAGTACCGGACTTAGGGAGTACTTC.

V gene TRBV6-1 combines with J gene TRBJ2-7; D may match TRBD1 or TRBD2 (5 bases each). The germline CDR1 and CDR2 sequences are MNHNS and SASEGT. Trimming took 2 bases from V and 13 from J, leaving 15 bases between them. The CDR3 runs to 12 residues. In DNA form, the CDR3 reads TGTGCCAGCAGTGAACCAGGGACGGACACTTACGTC. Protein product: CASSEPGTDTYV.

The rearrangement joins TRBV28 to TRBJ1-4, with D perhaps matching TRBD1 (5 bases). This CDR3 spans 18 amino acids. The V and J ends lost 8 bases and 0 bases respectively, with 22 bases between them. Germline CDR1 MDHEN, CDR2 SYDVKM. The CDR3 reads CASLPRGPSLPTNEKLFF. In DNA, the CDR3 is TGTGCCAGCCTGCCGAGGGGTCCTTCCCTTCCAACTAATGAAAAACTGTTTTTT.

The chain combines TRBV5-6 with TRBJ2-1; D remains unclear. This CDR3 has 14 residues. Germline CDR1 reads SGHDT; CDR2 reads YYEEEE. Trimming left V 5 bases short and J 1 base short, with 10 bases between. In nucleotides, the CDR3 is TGTGCCAGCAGAGGGCTCCAGTCCTACAATGAGCAGTTCTTC. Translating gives CASRGLQSYNEQFF.

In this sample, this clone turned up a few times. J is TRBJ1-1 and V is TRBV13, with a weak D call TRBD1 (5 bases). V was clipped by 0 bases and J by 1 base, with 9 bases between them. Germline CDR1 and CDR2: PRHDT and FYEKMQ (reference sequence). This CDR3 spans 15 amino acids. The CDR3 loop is CASSLGLGGNTEAFF. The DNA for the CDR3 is TGTGCCAGCAGCTTAGGCCTGGGGGGGAACACTGAAGCTTTCTTT. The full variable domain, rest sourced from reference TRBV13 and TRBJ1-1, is AAGVIQSPRHLIKEKRETATLKCYPIPRHDTVYWYQQGPGQDPQFLISFYEKMQSDKGSIPDRFSAQQFSDYHSELNMSSLELGDSALYFCASSLGLGGNTEAFFGQGTRLTVV.

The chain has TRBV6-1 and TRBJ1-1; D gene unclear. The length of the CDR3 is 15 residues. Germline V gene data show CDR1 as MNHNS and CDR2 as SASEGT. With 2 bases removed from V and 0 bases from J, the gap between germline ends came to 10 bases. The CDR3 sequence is CASSEFGSLNTEAFF. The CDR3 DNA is TGTGCCAGCAGTGAATTCGGCAGTTTGAACACTGAAGCTTTCTTT.

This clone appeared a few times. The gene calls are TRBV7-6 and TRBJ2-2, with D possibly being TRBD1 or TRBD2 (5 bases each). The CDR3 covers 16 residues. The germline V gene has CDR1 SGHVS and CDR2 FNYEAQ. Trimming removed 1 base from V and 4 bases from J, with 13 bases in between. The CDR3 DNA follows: TGTGCCAGCAGCTTAGGTTCGGGGCTCGTCACCGGGGAGCTGTTTTTT. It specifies CASSLGSGLVTGELFF.

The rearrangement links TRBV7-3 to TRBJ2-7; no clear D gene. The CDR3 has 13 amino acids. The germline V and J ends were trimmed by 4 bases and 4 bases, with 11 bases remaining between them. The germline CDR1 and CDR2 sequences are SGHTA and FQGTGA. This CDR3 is CASSYGSHYEQYF. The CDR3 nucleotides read TGTGCCAGCAGCTACGGTAGCCATTACGAGCAGTACTTC.

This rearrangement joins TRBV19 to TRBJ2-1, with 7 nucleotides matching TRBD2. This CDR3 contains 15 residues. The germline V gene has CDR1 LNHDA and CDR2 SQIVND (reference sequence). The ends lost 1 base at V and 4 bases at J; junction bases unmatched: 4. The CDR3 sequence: CASSIVGAGYNEQFF. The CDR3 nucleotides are TGTGCCAGTAGTATAGTGGGAGCGGGGTACAATGAGCAGTTCTTC.

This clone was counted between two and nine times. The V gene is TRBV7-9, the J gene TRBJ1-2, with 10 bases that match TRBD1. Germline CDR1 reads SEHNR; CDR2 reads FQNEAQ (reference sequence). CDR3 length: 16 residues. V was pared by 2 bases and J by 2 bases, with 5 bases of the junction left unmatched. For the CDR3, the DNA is TGTGCCAGCAGCTTAAAGACAGGGGGCGCGAACTATGGCTACACCTTC. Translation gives CASSLKTGGANYGYTF.

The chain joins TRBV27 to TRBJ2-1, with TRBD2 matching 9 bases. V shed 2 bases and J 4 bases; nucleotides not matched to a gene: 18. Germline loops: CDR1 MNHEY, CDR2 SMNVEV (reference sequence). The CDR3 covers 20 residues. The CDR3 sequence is CASSLRGIPGLAREYNEQFF. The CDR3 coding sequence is TGTGCCAGCAGTTTAAGGGGGATACCGGGACTAGCCAGGGAGTACAATGAGCAGTTCTTC.

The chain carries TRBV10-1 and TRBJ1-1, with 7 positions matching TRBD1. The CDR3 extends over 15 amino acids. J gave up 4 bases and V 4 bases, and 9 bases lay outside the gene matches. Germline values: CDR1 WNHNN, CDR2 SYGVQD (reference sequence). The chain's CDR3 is CASSGHRTGSTEAFF. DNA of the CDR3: TGCGCCAGCAGTGGGCACCGGACAGGATCCACTGAAGCTTTCTTT.

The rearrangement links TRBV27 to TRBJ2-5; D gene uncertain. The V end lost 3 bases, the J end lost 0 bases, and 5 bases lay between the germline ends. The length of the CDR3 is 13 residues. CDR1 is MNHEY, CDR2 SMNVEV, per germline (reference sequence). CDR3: CASSLRYQETQYF. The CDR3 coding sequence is TGTGCCAGCAGTTTGCGGTACCAAGAGACCCAGTACTTC.

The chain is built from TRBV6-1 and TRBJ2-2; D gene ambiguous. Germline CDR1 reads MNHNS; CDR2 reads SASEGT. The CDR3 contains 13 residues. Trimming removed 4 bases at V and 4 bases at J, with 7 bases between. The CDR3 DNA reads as TGTGCCAGCAGTGGTGACTCCACCGGGGAGCTGTTTTTT. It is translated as CASSGDSTGELFF.